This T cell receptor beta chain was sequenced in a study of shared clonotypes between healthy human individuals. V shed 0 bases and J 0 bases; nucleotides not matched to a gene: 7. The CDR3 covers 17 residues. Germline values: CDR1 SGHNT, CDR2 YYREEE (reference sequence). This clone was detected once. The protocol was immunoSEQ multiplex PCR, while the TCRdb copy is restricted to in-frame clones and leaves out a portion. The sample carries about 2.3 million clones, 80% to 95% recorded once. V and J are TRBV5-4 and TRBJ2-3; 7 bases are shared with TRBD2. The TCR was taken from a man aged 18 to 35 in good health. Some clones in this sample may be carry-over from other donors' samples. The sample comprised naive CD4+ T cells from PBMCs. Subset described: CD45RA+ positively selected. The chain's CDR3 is CASSLGAGGSSTDTQYF. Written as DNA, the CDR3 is TGTGCCAGCAGCTTGGGTGCCGGCGGGAGTAGCACAGATACGCAGTATTTT.